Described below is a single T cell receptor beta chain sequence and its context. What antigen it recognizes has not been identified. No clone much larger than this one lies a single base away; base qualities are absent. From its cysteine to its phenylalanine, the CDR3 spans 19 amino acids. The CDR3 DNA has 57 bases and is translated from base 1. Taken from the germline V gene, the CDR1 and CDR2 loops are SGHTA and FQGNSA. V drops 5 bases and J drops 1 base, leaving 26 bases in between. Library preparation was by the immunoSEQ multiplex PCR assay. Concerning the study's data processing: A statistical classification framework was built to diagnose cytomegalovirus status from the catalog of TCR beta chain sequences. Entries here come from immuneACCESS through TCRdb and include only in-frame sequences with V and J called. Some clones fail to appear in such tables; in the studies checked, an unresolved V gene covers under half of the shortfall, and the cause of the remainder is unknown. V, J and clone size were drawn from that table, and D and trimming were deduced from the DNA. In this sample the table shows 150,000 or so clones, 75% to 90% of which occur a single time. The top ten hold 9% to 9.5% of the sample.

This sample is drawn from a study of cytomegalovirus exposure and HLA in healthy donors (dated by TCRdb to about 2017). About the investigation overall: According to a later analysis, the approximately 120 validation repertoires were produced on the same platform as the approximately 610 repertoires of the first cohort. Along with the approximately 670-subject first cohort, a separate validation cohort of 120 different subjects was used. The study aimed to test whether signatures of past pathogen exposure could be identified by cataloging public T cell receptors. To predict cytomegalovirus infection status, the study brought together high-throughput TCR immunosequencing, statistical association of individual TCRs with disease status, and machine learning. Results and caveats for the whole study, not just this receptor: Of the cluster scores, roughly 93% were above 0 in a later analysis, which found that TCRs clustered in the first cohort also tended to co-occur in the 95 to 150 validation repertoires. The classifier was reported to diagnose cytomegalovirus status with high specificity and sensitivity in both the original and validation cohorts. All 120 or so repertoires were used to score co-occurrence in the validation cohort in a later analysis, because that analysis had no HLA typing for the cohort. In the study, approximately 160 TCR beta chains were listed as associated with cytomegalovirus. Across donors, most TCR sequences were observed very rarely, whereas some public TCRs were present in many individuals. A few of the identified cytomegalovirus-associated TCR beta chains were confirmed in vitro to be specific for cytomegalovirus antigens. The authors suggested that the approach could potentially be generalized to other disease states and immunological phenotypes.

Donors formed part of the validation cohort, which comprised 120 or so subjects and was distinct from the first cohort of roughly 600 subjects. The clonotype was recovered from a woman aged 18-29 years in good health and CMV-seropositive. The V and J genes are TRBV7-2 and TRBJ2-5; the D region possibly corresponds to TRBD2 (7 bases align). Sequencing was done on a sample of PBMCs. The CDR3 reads CASSPRDEGGLTRQETQYF. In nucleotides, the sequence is TGTGCCAGCAGCCCCCGGGATGAGGGGGGACTAACCCGCCAAGAGACCCAGTACTTC.